Sequencing of this TCR beta chain was carried out in a study of regulatory T cells in long-lasting Graves disease. This clonotype was detected ten times or more. iRepertoire HTBI primers and Arm-PCR of CDR3 regions built TCR beta libraries. Original processing notes: Detected in the samples were some 68 TRBV and over twelve TRBJ segments. TCRdb independently ran MiXCR on the multiplex PCR reads; one entry per CDR3 protein. TCRdb's processing, not the authors' own work, is the source of the V and J calls. The sample contains fewer than 400,000 distinct CDR3 sequences, approximately 20% of which appear only once. Stated time point: newly diagnosed GD, antithyroid drugs for less than 3 months. PBMCs were the source of the RNA used for TCR sequencing. The patient group derived from an endocrinology department in Xi'an, China. Trimming cost V 1 base and J 8 bases, with 14 bases left between them. The CDR3 consists of 13 residues. The germline CDR1 and CDR2 sequences are DFQATT and SNEGSKA (reference sequence).

This chain uses TRBV20-1 with TRBJ1-2; no clear D. Sequencing used peripheral blood mononuclear cells (PBMCs), obtained at new diagnosis, from a patient treated with antithyroid drugs. The clonotype originates from a female donor with Graves disease. DNA for the CDR3: TGCAGTGCTAGAGTAACCGGACGTCAGGGCTACACCTTC. Translated, it gives CSARVTGRQGYTF.